These T cell receptor beta chains were read from a single sample in a study of cytomegalovirus exposure and HLA in healthy donors. Sequencing was performed with immunoSEQ multiplex PCR; in TCRdb, only in-frame clones are kept and a portion is missing. The sample holds about 190,000 clones, just under 75% seen once. Sequenced material: PBMCs. These receptors were collected from a man aged 25 to 45 in good health and CMV-seropositive. CDR3s include the opening cysteine and the closing phenylalanine or tryptophan. D genes are given only for firm matches. Expanded clones are given a class, and other clones once, few, many or no size at all.

CDR3nt	CDR3aa	v_gene	j_gene	d_gene	abundance
TGTGCCAGCAGCTTGGGACAGGGGAAGTATGTATACGAGCAGTACTTC	CASSLGQGKYVYEQYF	TRBV7-9	TRBJ2-7	TRBD1	.
TGTGCCAGCAGTTCGGACAGGACTTACCAACTCACAGATACGCAGTATTTT	CASSSDRTYQLTDTQYF	TRBV28	TRBJ2-3	TRBD1	.
TGTGCCAGCAGCCAGGGACTAGCGGGAGGGCCAGGAAATGAGCAGTTCTTC	CASSQGLAGGPGNEQFF	TRBV9	TRBJ2-1	TRBD2	few
TGTGCCAGCAGTGGAGGGACATTAGGCTATGGCTACACCTTC	CASSGGTLGYGYTF	TRBV6-1	TRBJ1-2	.	.
TGTGCCAGCTCACCAGGACTAGCGGCTAGCACAGATACGCAGTATTTT	CASSPGLAASTDTQYF	TRBV18	TRBJ2-3	TRBD2	.
TGTGCCAGCAAACAGGGGGCGAGCACTGAAGCTTTCTTT	CASKQGASTEAFF	TRBV28	TRBJ1-1	TRBD1	.
TGTTCCAGCAGCTTGGGGGACAGGGGGCTCTACGAGCAGTACTTC	CSSSLGDRGLYEQYF	TRBV7-9	TRBJ2-7	TRBD1	.
TGTGCCAGCTCACCACCGTATGAGACCCGAGGCGCCAATCAGCCCCAGCATTTT	CASSPPYETRGANQPQHF	TRBV18	TRBJ1-5	.	.
TGTGCCAGCAGAGAGACAGGGTATCTGAGCGCAGATACGCAGTATTTT	CASRETGYLSADTQYF	TRBV2	TRBJ2-3	TRBD1	.
TGTGCCAGTAACCAACGGTCAATCCTTCGCTCTGGGGCCAACGTCCTGACTTTC	CASNQRSILRSGANVLTF	TRBV19	TRBJ2-6	.	once
TGTGCCAGCAGTGAAGGAGCAGGGGGTACCTATGGCTACACCTTC	CASSEGAGGTYGYTF	TRBV25-1	TRBJ1-2	TRBD1	.
TGTGCCATCAGTGAGTACGGGACAGTAAGTCAGCCCCAGCATTTT	CAISEYGTVSQPQHF	TRBV10-3	TRBJ1-5	TRBD1	.
TGTGCCAGCACCCTTCGGGACTATGGCTACACCTTC	CASTLRDYGYTF	TRBV7-9	TRBJ1-2	.	.
TGTGCCAGCAGCTTGGGAGGAGCTGGGGCCAACGTCCTGACTTTC	CASSLGGAGANVLTF	TRBV9	TRBJ2-6	.	.
TGTGCCAGTAGGAGAACAGGCGCAGCTAACTATGGCTACACCTTC	CASRRTGAANYGYTF	TRBV19	TRBJ1-2	.	.
TGTGCCAGCAGCTTAACCCCGACTGGCGATGAGCAGTTCTTC	CASSLTPTGDEQFF	TRBV7-3	TRBJ2-1	.	few
TGTGCCAGCAGTTTGGGACAGGTATACGAGCAGTACTTC	CASSLGQVYEQYF	TRBV28	TRBJ2-7	TRBD1	.